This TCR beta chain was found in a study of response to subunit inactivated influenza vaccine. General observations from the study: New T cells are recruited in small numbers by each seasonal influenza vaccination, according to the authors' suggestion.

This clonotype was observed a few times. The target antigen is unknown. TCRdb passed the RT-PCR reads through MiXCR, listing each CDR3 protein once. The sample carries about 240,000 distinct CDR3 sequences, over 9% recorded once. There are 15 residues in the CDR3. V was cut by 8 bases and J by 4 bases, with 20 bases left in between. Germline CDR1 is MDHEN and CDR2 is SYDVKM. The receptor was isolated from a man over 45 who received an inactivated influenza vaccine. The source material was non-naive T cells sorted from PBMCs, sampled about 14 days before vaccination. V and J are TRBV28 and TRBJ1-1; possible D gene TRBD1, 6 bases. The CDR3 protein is CASANGGQSGTEAFF. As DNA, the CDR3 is TGTGCCAGCGCCAACGGGGGGCAGAGTGGCACTGAAGCTTTCTTT.